This T cell receptor beta chain was profiled in a study of regulatory T cells in long-lasting Graves disease (dated by TCRdb to about 2021). With regard to the full study: Antithyroid drugs had been taken for less than 3 months by newly diagnosed Graves' disease patients. This study used TCR sequencing and RNA sequencing of peripheral blood to compare persistent Graves' disease patients against newly diagnosed Graves' disease patients. The study was registered as a clinical trial and conducted in China. A total of around 35 samples were covered by TCR sequencing, comprising some 13 persistent and around 20 newly diagnosed Graves' disease patients. On the study overall, not on this receptor specifically: Because the primary lesion, thyroid tissue, could not be accessed, the study looked at peripheral blood alone. Compared with newly diagnosed patients, persistent Graves' disease patients had lower TCR Shannon entropy and fewer highly expanded clones, which suggests clonal expansion. Persistent disease showed preferential use of TRBV28, TRBJ1-2 and TRBJ2-5, whereas newly diagnosed disease favored TRBV20-1 and TRBJ2-1. More public clonotypes were shared among persistent patients (roughly 2,700) than among newly diagnosed patients (more than 900). The authors acknowledged the small sample size as a limitation that may reduce accuracy. Sequencing and analysis were limited to the TCR beta chain.

The time point label, as the study defines it: newly diagnosed GD, antithyroid drugs for less than 3 months. RNA was extracted from PBMCs in TRIzol for both TCR sequencing and RNA sequencing. The diagnosis of Graves' disease followed American Thyroid Association guidelines. Patients were recruited from an endocrinology department in Xi'an, China. Each patient gave approximately 10 milliliters of peripheral blood, collected in an EDTA anticoagulant tube. PBMCs were isolated by Ficoll Paque Plus density gradient separation without further T cell sorting. An Agilent 2100 Bioanalyzer and agarose gel were used to assess RNA quality, and a NanoDrop 2000 was used to measure RNA concentration. Library preparation used multiplex PCR. Sequencing was performed on an Illumina HiSeq 4000. To build TCR beta libraries, CDR3 regions were amplified by Arm-PCR using iRepertoire HTBI primers. PCR products were gel purified before sequencing. Regarding the original processing steps: Across samples, approximately 68 TRBV and 13 to 15 TRBJ segments were identified and used for gene usage analysis of CDR3 amino acid clonotypes. COPE and FqMerger were used to merge the filtered high-quality paired reads into contigs. Contigs were aligned with BLAST to IMGT TRBV, TRBD and TRBJ reference genes, and CDR3 was defined per IMGT. Any clonotype with a frequency above 0.1% was classified as a highly expanded clone. Repertoire diversity was measured by Shannon entropy, and V-J evenness by the Gini coefficient. A clonotype was considered public if more than one individual shared it. In-frame beta chains were kept once TCRdb had trimmed the public reads at Q25 with fastp and called clones with MiXCR. Entries that share a CDR3 protein sequence are merged under the most common genes and DNA. These V and J calls derive from TCRdb rather than the authors' analysis. The sample records 400,000 to 550,000 distinct CDR3 sequences, about 15% of which are singletons. Under 30% of the sample is held by the ten biggest clonotypes.

The CDR3 has 16 amino acids, counting the end cysteine and phenylalanine. Only the CDR3 DNA stays, 48 bases, in frame from base 1. V is cut by 6 bases and J by 5 bases, and the space between the germline ends is 19 bases. CDR1 SGHAT and CDR2 FQNNGV were looked up in the germline V gene. This clonotype was found a few times. This clone's antigen is unknown. No quality values exist for individual bases; no much larger clone is one base distant. The same data also went into a second study, on T cells in Graves' hyperthyroidism and ophthalmopathy. Taken from the second paper: Graves' hyperthyroidism was defined as stable when no progression to ophthalmopathy occurred over 18 months of follow-up. Hyperthyroidism patients were newly diagnosed, with disease duration under 2 months, and aged 18 to 65 years. The study excluded patients with uncontrolled infections, other autoimmune diseases, pregnancy or lactation. Diagnoses were established on the basis of clinical symptoms, serum thyroxine and TRAb, thyroid ultrasound, and orbital computed tomography. The first round of RT-PCR for the TCR CDR3 was performed with the HTBI primer set and the Qiagen OneStep RT-PCR kit. Most expanded thyroid clonotypes (frequency above 0.001) were also found in blood, which suggests that blood repertoires may mirror thyroid immune responses. A 13 V-J signature model separated ophthalmopathy from stable hyperthyroidism, with nearly 90% sensitivity and roughly 82% specificity in cross-validation and 80%/75% in testing. In validation, progression to ophthalmopathy was predicted by the model with about 70% sensitivity and under 85% specificity, a median of about 6.4 months before onset. A discovery cohort of around 98 patients, 43 with Graves' ophthalmopathy and under 60 with stable Graves' hyperthyroidism, was used to find distinguishing TCR V-J signatures. Whether ophthalmopathy could be predicted prospectively was tested in an independent validation cohort made up of some 20 hyperthyroidism patients plus 17 patients who later progressed to ophthalmopathy. For training and testing, the approximately 97 patients in the discovery cohort were randomly divided in a 7:3 ratio. In about 6 Graves' hyperthyroidism patients, the study also compared T-cell repertoires from thyroid tissue with T-cell repertoires from blood. After sampling, hyperthyroidism patients received methimazole starting at 30 mg daily, and ophthalmopathy patients received high-dose intravenous methylprednisolone. The libraries were constructed in a second round of multiplex PCR and then size-selected and purified. The libraries were sequenced on an Illumina HiSeq2000 using paired-end 100 bp reads. SOAPnuke was used to process the raw data, with reads discarded if the reads contained adapters or uncalled bases, had a mean Phred below 15, or lacked an exact constant-primer or identifier match. High-quality paired reads were merged using COPE v1.2.5, and each unique nucleotide sequence was defined as a clonotype. MiTCR v1.1 was used to align the clonotypes against IMGT TRBV, TRBD and TRBJ reference segments. Only V-J combinations with frequency above 0.0001, covering about 99% of repertoires, were analysed. The TCS score was defined as F50 (clonal expansion) divided by E x V (chaos), with BLOSUM62-based TCRdist calculated between CDR3 peptides within each V-J. Welch's t-statistics and random forest reduced roughly 530 V-J features to 13, which were used in a naive Bayes classifier (R e1071). No statistical method was used to fix the sample size in advance, and group allocation was not hidden from the investigators. The paper reports TCR Vbeta CDR3 sequencing of approximately 130 peripheral blood samples: 40 or so ophthalmopathy, under 80 hyperthyroidism and around 17 progressor patients.

This specimen consisted of peripheral blood mononuclear cells (PBMCs), obtained at new diagnosis, from a patient treated with antithyroid drugs. The rearranged segments are TRBV11-2 and TRBJ2-2; the D gene is perhaps TRBD2, from 6 matching bases. This clonotype was obtained from a woman under 30 with Graves disease. Donor details come from another sample of the same person, matched by shared clones. The CDR3 loop reads CASRKPGKGRTGELFF. The nucleotide sequence reads as follows: TGTGCCAGCAGGAAACCGGGAAAAGGGAGGACCGGGGAGCTGTTTTTT.